This T cell receptor (beta chain) was retrieved from a study of OX40 agonist ivuxolimab in advanced cancers. Study background: Patients in the trial were receiving intravenous ivuxolimab every 2 weeks, at doses of 0.01 to 10 mg/kg. Dose-escalation patients' cancers were hepatocellular carcinoma, melanoma, renal cell or head and neck cancer. At roughly 83% male, the cohort had a mean age of 60 years, ranging from about 23 to 79.

With regard to this clone: What it recognizes is unknown.

Whole-study findings and limits: At 0.1-3.0 mg/kg, partial responders had clonal expansion among the lowest observed.

The repertoire was sequenced with immunoSEQ multiplex PCR; TCRdb's copy has only in-frame clones and lacks some. The profile covers roughly 70,000 clones, with around four fifths appearing a single time and 0.35% to 0.5% taken by the ten largest. The clonotype comes from an adult with an advanced solid tumor such as melanoma, head and neck, liver or kidney cancer. Sequenced here: CD4+ or CD8+ T cells sorted from blood, sampled in a trial of the OX40 agonist ivuxolimab.

In nucleotides, the CDR3 is TGTGCCAGCAGCTTAGTTTTGGGAGACTACGAGCAGTACTTC. This gives the protein CASSLVLGDYEQYF. The chain joins TRBV7-2 to TRBJ2-7; TRBD2 might be the D (5 bases). CDR3 length: 14 amino acids. CDR1 is SGHTA, CDR2 FQGNSA, per germline. V was cut by 1 base and J by 3 bases, with 10 bases left in between.